Listed below are T cell receptor beta chains from one sample, sequenced in a study of somatic mutations in cytotoxic T cells in rheumatoid arthritis. Only in-frame clones appear in the TCRdb table, and some are missing; sequencing was by immunoSEQ multiplex PCR. The data contain 9,500 to 15,000 clones, more than 75% of them singletons. The specimen was CD8+ T cells sorted from blood. The receptors originated from a middle-aged man in good health. Both conserved end residues are part of each CDR3. A D gene is named only where the DNA matches it firmly. The listing skips clone size in some rows; elsewhere it reads once, few, many or a size class.

V: TRBV4-3
size: few
D: TRBD2
J: TRBJ2-1
DNA: TGCGCCAGCAGCCACGGACGATCTAGCGGGAGGGACAATGAGCAGTTCTTC
CDR3: CASSHGRSSGRDNEQFF

V: TRBV6-1
size: -
D: -
J: TRBJ1-6
DNA: TGTGCCAGCAGTGAATATATAATTAACAGGGTTAATTCACCCCTCCACTTT
CDR3: CASSEYIINRVNSPLHF

V: TRBV5-6
size: -
D: TRBD2
J: TRBJ2-1
DNA: TGTGCCAGCAGCTTGACTAGCGACTACAATGAGCAGTTCTTC
CDR3: CASSLTSDYNEQFF

V: TRBV7-3
size: -
D: TRBD1
J: TRBJ1-1
DNA: TGTGCCAGCAGCTTAACAGGGGGCCTGGGATTAACCCAAAATGAAGCTTTCTTT
CDR3: CASSLTGGLGLTQNEAFF

V: TRBV6-1
size: -
D: -
J: TRBJ2-7
DNA: TGTGCCAGCAGCCCTTCCTACGAGCAGTACTTC
CDR3: CASSPSYEQYF

V: TRBV4-1
size: -
D: -
J: TRBJ2-3
DNA: TGCGCCAGCAGCCAAGAGGGGACCCCACGATTGTATTTT
CDR3: CASSQEGTPRLYF

V: TRBV28
size: -
D: -
J: TRBJ1-4
DNA: TGTGCCAGCAGTGGGGTAGGGTTGGTTAATGAAAAACTGTTTTTT
CDR3: CASSGVGLVNEKLFF

V: TRBV6-5
size: -
D: -
J: TRBJ2-1
DNA: TGTGCCAGCAGTCCGGGGTCCAGCTCCTACAATGAGCAGTTCTTC
CDR3: CASSPGSSSYNEQFF

V: TRBV15
size: -
D: TRBD1
J: TRBJ1-1
DNA: TGTGCCACCAGCAGCACCTGGACAGGGGGCGAGAACACTGAAGCTTTCTTT
CDR3: CATSSTWTGGENTEAFF

V: TRBV5-1
size: -
D: TRBD1
J: TRBJ2-7
DNA: TGCGCCAGCAGCCTGGGACAGAAGTACGAGCAGTACTTC
CDR3: CASSLGQKYEQYF

V: TRBV9
size: few
D: TRBD2
J: TRBJ2-3
DNA: TGTGCCAGCAGCGTAGAGCGGGATGGCACAGATACGCAGTATTTT
CDR3: CASSVERDGTDTQYF

V: TRBV7-9
size: -
D: TRBD1
J: TRBJ2-2
DNA: TGTGCCAGTGAACCGGGACAGGGGGCAGAGGAGCTGTTTTTT
CDR3: CASEPGQGAEELFF

V: TRBV9
size: -
D: -
J: TRBJ1-2
DNA: TGTGCCAGCAGCGTAGCAAGCCCGGCGCTTGGCTACACCTTC
CDR3: CASSVASPALGYTF

V: TRBV10-3
size: few
D: TRBD2
J: TRBJ2-7
DNA: TGTGCCGGGGGGACTAGCGGTACCTACGAGCAGTACTTC
CDR3: CAGGTSGTYEQYF

V: TRBV4-1
size: -
D: TRBD2
J: TRBJ2-1
DNA: TGCGCCAGCAGCCAAGTTGTAGCGGGGGGGCCCAATGAGCAGTTCTTC
CDR3: CASSQVVAGGPNEQFF

V: TRBV5-5
size: once
D: -
J: TRBJ1-1
DNA: TGTGCCAGCAGCTCGGTAGGGAGAGACCCCGAAGCTTTCTTT
CDR3: CASSSVGRDPEAFF

V: TRBV5-4
size: -
D: -
J: TRBJ2-7
DNA: TGTGCCAGCAGCTTGCCCGGGACCTCCTACGAGCAGTACTTC
CDR3: CASSLPGTSYEQYF

V: TRBV7-6
size: once
D: -
J: TRBJ2-2
DNA: TGTGCCAGCAGCTTAGAGGGGGCGAACACCGGGGAGCTGTTTTTT
CDR3: CASSLEGANTGELFF

V: TRBV15
size: -
D: -
J: TRBJ2-7
DNA: TGTGCCACCAGCAGGACAAGGACACTCCCCCACGAGCAGTACTTC
CDR3: CATSRTRTLPHEQYF

V: TRBV27
size: -
D: TRBD2
J: TRBJ2-7
DNA: TGTGCCAGCAGTTTATCGGGACTAGCACACTACGAGCAGTACTTC
CDR3: CASSLSGLAHYEQYF

V: TRBV6-1
size: -
D: TRBD2
J: TRBJ2-7
DNA: TGTGCCAGCAGTGAGTCTAGCGGTCCCTACGAGCAGTACTTC
CDR3: CASSESSGPYEQYF

V: TRBV7-9
size: -
D: -
J: TRBJ2-7
DNA: TGTGCCAGCAGCTTAGTATATAATCTGGCAGCTTCCTACGAGCAGTACTTC
CDR3: CASSLVYNLAASYEQYF

V: TRBV6-1
size: -
D: -
J: TRBJ1-1
DNA: TGTGCCAGCAGTGAAAACCCGTTTACCGGTCGGGTTGGCACTGAAGCTTTCTTT
CDR3: CASSENPFTGRVGTEAFF

V: TRBV19
size: few
D: TRBD2
J: TRBJ2-1
DNA: TGTGCCAGTAGTAACCGGGAGGATGGGGATGAGCAGTTCTTC
CDR3: CASSNREDGDEQFF

V: TRBV28
size: large
D: -
J: TRBJ1-6
DNA: TGTGCCAGCAGTTTAGTGGGTGATAATTCACCCCTCCACTTT
CDR3: CASSLVGDNSPLHF

V: TRBV6-5
size: -
D: -
J: TRBJ2-5
DNA: TGTGCCAGCAGTTACTCAAGTCCGGGGGAGACCCAGTACTTC
CDR3: CASSYSSPGETQYF

V: TRBV5-4
size: -
D: TRBD2
J: TRBJ2-1
DNA: TGTGCCAGCAGCTTTGAGACTAGCGGGTCCAATGAGCAGTTCTTC
CDR3: CASSFETSGSNEQFF

V: TRBV6-1
size: few
D: -
J: TRBJ1-6
DNA: TGTGCCAGCAGTGAAGCGCAGGGCAATAATTCACCCCTCCACTTT
CDR3: CASSEAQGNNSPLHF

V: TRBV27
size: -
D: TRBD2
J: TRBJ2-1
DNA: TGTGCCAGCAGTGGTCGACTAGCGGGAGCGGGTAATGAGCAGTTCTTC
CDR3: CASSGRLAGAGNEQFF

V: TRBV7-2
size: -
D: TRBD1
J: TRBJ1-1
DNA: TGTGCCAGCAGCCGCATACACAGGGGGCCCGACACTGAAGCTTTCTTT
CDR3: CASSRIHRGPDTEAFF

V: TRBV27
size: -
D: -
J: TRBJ2-1
DNA: TGTGCCAGCAGTTTGCTAGATGCCCACAATGAGCAGTTCTTC
CDR3: CASSLLDAHNEQFF

V: TRBV19
size: -
D: TRBD2
J: TRBJ2-1
DNA: TGTGCCAGTAGCACGGGACTAGCGGGAATCCATGAGCAGTTCTTC
CDR3: CASSTGLAGIHEQFF

V: TRBV14
size: few
D: TRBD1
J: TRBJ2-7
DNA: TGTGCCAGCAGACATCAGGGACAGGGTAATTACGAGCAGTACTTC
CDR3: CASRHQGQGNYEQYF

V: TRBV28
size: -
D: TRBD2
J: TRBJ2-1
DNA: TGTGCCAGCACCTTGGGGAGGGCCAGTGAGCAGTTCTTC
CDR3: CASTLGRASEQFF

V: TRBV6-5
size: -
D: TRBD1
J: TRBJ2-7
DNA: TGTGCCTGCAAGACAGGGGTCAGCGAGCAGTACTTC
CDR3: CACKTGVSEQYF

V: TRBV7-3
size: medium-sized
D: TRBD1
J: TRBJ1-3
DNA: TGTGCCAGCACCTATACTACGACAGGGGGCACTGGAAACACCATATATTTT
CDR3: CASTYTTTGGTGNTIYF

V: TRBV30
size: -
D: -
J: TRBJ2-7
DNA: TGTGCCTGGAACGTCGGGAAGGGGTACGAGCAGTACTTC
CDR3: CAWNVGKGYEQYF

V: TRBV4-3
size: -
D: -
J: TRBJ1-2
DNA: TGCGCCAGCAGCCAAGATGGGCAGCGGATCAATGGCTACACCTTC
CDR3: CASSQDGQRINGYTF

V: TRBV4-1
size: -
D: TRBD1
J: TRBJ1-5
DNA: TGCGCCAGCAGCCAAGATCGAGGGGGCACACCCGCCCGATATAGCAATCAGCCCCAGCATTTT
CDR3: CASSQDRGGTPARYSNQPQHF

V: TRBV6-5
size: -
D: -
J: TRBJ1-4
DNA: TGTGCCAGCAGTCCCATAAGAACGCCTAAAAAACTGTTTTTT
CDR3: CASSPIRTPKKLFF

V: TRBV11-2
size: -
D: -
J: TRBJ2-1
DNA: TGTGCCAGCAGCTCCATGACCGAGGGACCATACAATGAGCAGTTCTTC
CDR3: CASSSMTEGPYNEQFF

V: TRBV10-2
size: -
D: -
J: TRBJ1-2
DNA: TGCGCCAGTTCCCCGGGGGGGCTGGATGGCTACACCTTC
CDR3: CASSPGGLDGYTF

V: TRBV9
size: -
D: -
J: TRBJ1-2
DNA: TGTGCCAGCAGCGGTTCGGACACGAACTATGGCTACACCTTC
CDR3: CASSGSDTNYGYTF

V: TRBV6-1
size: -
D: -
J: TRBJ2-2
DNA: TGTGCCAGCAGTCCACCTAACACCGGGGAGCTGTTTTTT
CDR3: CASSPPNTGELFF

V: TRBV30
size: -
D: -
J: TRBJ2-7
DNA: TGTGCCTGGAGTGTGGCTAGGCTGTCCTACGAGCAGTACTTC
CDR3: CAWSVARLSYEQYF

V: TRBV12-5
size: -
D: TRBD1
J: TRBJ1-4
DNA: TGTGCTAGTGGTTTTCGGGCAGGGGGCGCGACAACTAATGAAAAACTGTTTTTT
CDR3: CASGFRAGGATTNEKLFF

V: TRBV5-4
size: once
D: TRBD2
J: TRBJ2-6
DNA: TGCGCCAGCAGCCAAGATAGCGGGAGTGGGGCCAACGTCCTGACTTTC
CDR3: CASSQDSGSGANVLTF

V: TRBV27
size: -
D: -
J: TRBJ2-7
DNA: TGTGCCAGCAGTTTGAGTCAAGGCAGTGCCTACGAGCAGTACTTC
CDR3: CASSLSQGSAYEQYF

V: TRBV7-3
size: -
D: TRBD2
J: TRBJ2-7
DNA: TGTGCCAGCAGCTTAGGACTAGCGGGAGCTGGCGAGCAGTACTTC
CDR3: CASSLGLAGAGEQYF

V: TRBV2
size: -
D: -
J: TRBJ2-1
DNA: TGTGCCAGCACAGGGGGGAGAAGCGGGTACAATGAGCAGTTCTTC
CDR3: CASTGGRSGYNEQFF

V: TRBV29-1
size: -
D: -
J: TRBJ2-7
DNA: TGCAGCGTTGAACAAACCTACGAGCAGTACTTC
CDR3: CSVEQTYEQYF

V: TRBV7-9
size: -
D: TRBD2
J: TRBJ2-1
DNA: TGTGCCAGCAGCTCGCAACCCGGGACTACCTACTACAATGAGCAGTTCTTC
CDR3: CASSSQPGTTYYNEQFF

V: TRBV7-3
size: -
D: TRBD2
J: TRBJ2-7
DNA: TGTGCCAGCAGCTTAAAGGGAGGGAAGGCCTACGAGCAGTACTTC
CDR3: CASSLKGGKAYEQYF

V: TRBV28
size: -
D: TRBD2
J: TRBJ2-1
DNA: TGTGCCAGCAGTTTGGGGGGGGGCTCCTACAATGAGCAGTTCTTC
CDR3: CASSLGGGSYNEQFF

V: TRBV29-1
size: -
D: -
J: TRBJ2-6
DNA: TGCAGCGTTACGGACAGCTCTGGGGCCAACGTCCTGACTTTC
CDR3: CSVTDSSGANVLTF

V: TRBV7-9
size: -
D: -
J: TRBJ2-2
DNA: TGTGCCAGCAGCTCCAGACAGGAATCGAACACCGGGGAGCTGTTTTTT
CDR3: CASSSRQESNTGELFF

V: TRBV11-2
size: -
D: -
J: TRBJ2-1
DNA: TGTGCCAGCGCTCTGCGGGGGCTGAATGAGCAGTTCTTC
CDR3: CASALRGLNEQFF

V: TRBV7-6
size: -
D: -
J: TRBJ1-1
DNA: TGTGCCAGCAGCTTAGACCCGGGACGGCTGAACACTGAAGCTTTCTTT
CDR3: CASSLDPGRLNTEAFF